The TCR beta chain described here comes from a study of shared clonotypes between healthy human individuals. Across the whole study: The plates for each donor numbered three CD4 naive, three CD4 memory, two CD8 naive and one CD8 memory.

Clones were read by immunoSEQ multiplex PCR, and TCRdb kept only the in-frame ones, dropping some. The sample lists about 2.3 million clones, roughly 93% occurring once. CDR1 and CDR2 from the germline V gene are MNHNS and SASEGT. This CDR3 spans 15 amino acids. The V and J ends lost 2 bases and 2 bases respectively, with 9 bases between them. Sequencing used naive CD4+ T cells from PBMCs. Subset of the sample: CD45RA+ positively selected. This clonotype was obtained from a young man in good health. Some clones in this sample may be carry-over from other donors' samples. The chain employs TRBV6-1 and TRBJ2-2; a weak D match, TRBD2 (6 bases). The CDR3 DNA reads as TGTGCCAGCAGTGAAACGGGAGATAACACCGGGGAGCTGTTTTTT. This encodes CASSETGDNTGELFF.